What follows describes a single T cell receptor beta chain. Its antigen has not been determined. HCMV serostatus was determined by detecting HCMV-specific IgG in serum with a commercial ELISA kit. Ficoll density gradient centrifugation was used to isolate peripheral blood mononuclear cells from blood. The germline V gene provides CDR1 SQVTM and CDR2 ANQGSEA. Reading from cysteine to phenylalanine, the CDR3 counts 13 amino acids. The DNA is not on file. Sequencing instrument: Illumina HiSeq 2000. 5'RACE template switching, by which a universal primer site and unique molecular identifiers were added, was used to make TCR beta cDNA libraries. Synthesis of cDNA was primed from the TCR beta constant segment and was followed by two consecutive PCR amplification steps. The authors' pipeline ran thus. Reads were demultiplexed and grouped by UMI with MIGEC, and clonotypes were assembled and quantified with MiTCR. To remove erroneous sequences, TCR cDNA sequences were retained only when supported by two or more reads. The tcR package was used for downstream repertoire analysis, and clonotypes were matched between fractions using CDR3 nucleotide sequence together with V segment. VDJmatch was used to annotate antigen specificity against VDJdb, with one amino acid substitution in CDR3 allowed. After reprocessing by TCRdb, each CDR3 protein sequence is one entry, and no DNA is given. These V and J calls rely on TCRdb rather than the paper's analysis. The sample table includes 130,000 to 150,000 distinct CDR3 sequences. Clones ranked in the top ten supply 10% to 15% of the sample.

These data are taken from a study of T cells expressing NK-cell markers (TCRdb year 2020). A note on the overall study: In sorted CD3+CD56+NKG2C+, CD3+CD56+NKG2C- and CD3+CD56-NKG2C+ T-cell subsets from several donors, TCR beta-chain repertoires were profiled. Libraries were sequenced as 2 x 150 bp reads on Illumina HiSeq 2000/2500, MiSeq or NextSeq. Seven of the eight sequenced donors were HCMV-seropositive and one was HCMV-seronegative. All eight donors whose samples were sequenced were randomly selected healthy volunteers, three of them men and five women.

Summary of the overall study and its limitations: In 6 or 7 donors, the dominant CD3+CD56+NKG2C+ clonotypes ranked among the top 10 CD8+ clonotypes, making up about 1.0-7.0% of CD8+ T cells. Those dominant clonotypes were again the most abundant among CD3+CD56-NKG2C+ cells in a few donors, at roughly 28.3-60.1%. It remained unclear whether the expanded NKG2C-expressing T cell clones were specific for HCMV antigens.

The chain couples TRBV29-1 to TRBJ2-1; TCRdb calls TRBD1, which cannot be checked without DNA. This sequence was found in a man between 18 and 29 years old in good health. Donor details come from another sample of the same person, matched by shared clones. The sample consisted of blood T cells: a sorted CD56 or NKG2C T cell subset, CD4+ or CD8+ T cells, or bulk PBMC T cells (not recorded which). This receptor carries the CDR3 CSVVDRGLNEQFF.